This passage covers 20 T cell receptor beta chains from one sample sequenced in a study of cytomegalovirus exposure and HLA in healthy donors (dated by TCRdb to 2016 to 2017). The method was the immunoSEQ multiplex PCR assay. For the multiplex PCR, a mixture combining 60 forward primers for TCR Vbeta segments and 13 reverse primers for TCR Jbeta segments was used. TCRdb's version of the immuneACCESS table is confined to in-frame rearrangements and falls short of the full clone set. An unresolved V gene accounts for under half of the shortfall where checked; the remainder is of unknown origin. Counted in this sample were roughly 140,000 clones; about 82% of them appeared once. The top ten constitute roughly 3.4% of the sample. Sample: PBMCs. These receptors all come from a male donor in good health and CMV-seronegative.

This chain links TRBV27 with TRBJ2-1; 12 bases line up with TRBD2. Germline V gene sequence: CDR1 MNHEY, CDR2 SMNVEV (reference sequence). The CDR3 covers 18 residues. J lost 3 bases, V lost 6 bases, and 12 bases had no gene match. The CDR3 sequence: CASRFLAGGQGGYNEQFF. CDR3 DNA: TGTGCCAGCAGATTCCTAGCGGGGGGGCAGGGAGGCTACAATGAGCAGTTCTTC.

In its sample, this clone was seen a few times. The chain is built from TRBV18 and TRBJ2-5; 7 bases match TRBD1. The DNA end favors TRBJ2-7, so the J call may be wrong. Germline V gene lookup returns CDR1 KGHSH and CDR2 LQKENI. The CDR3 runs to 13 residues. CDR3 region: CASSSQQGYEQYF. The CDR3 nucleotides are TGTGCCAGCTCATCACAACAGGGGTACGAGCAGTACTTC.

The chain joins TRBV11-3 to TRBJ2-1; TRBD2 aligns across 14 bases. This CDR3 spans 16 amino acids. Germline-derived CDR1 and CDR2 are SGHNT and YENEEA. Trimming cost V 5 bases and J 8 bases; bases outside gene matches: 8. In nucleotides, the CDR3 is TGTGCCAGCAGCCCCCGGACTAGCGGGGGGTTTTATGAGCAGTTCTTC. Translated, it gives CASSPRTSGGFYEQFF.

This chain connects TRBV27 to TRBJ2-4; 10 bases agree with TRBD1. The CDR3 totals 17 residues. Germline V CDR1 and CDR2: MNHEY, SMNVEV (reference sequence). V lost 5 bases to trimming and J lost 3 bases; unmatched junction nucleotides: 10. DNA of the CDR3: TGTGCCAGCAGTGCGGACAGGGGGGATTTCGGCAAAAACATTCAGTACTTC. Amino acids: CASSADRGDFGKNIQYF.

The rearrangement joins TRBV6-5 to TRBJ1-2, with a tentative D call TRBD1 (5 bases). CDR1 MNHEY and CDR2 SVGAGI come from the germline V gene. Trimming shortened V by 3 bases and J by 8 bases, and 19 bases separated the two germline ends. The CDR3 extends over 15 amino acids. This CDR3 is CASSYSTDGGDGYTF. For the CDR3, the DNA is TGTGCCAGCAGTTATTCAACGGATGGGGGGGACGGCTACACCTTC.

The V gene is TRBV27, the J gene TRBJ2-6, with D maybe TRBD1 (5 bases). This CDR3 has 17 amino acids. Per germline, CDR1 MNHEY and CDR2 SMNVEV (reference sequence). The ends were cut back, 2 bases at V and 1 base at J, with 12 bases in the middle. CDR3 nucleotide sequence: TGTGCCAGCAGTTTAGGGGCAGGCCCTTCTGGGGCCAACGTCCTGACTTTC. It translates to CASSLGAGPSGANVLTF.

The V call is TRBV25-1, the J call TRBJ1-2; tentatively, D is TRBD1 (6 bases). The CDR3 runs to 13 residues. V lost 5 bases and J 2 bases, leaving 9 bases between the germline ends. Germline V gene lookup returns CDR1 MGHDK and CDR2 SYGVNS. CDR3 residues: CASSTTGNYGYTF. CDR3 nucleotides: TGTGCCAGCAGTACTACAGGGAACTATGGCTACACCTTC.

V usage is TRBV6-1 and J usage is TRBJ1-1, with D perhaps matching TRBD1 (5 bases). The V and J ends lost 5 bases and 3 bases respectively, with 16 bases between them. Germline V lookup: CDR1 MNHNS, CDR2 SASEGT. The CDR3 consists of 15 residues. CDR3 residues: CASSIVGGRDTEAFF. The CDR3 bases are TGTGCCAGCAGTATAGTGGGGGGTCGGGACACTGAAGCTTTCTTT.

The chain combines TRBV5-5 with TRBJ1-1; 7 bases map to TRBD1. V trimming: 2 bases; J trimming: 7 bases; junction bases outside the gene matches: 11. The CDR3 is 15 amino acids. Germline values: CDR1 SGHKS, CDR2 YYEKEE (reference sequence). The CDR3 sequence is CASSLRGQHIREAFF. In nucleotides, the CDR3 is TGTGCCAGCAGCTTACGGGGACAGCATATACGTGAAGCTTTCTTT.

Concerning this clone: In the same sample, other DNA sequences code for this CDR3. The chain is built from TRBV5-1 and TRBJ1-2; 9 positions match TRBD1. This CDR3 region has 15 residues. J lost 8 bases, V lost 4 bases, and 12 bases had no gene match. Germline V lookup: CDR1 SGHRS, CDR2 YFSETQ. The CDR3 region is CASSQETGGVGGYTF. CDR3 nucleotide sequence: TGCGCCAGCAGCCAAGAGACAGGGGGAGTCGGAGGCTACACCTTC.

The CDR3 spells CASSFDREKETQYF. The CDR3 DNA is TGTGCCAGCAGTTTCGACAGGGAAAAAGAGACCCAGTACTTC. The chain is built from TRBV28 and TRBJ2-5, with 7 bases lining up with TRBD1. The length of the CDR3 is 14 residues. Germline trimming cut 3 bases from V and 3 bases from J; bases unmatched to any gene: 4. Germline CDR1 MDHEN, CDR2 SYDVKM.

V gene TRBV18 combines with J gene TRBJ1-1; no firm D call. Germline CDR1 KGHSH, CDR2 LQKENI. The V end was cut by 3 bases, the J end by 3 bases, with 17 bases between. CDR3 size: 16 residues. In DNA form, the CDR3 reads TGTGCCAGCTCACCCCTTGACACCTCCCCTTACACTGAAGCTTTCTTT. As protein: CASSPLDTSPYTEAFF.

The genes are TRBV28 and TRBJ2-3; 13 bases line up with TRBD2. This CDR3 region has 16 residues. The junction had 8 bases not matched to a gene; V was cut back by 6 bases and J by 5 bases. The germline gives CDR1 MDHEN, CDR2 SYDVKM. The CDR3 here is CASSKLAGGPRDTQYF. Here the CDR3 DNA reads TGTGCCAGCAGCAAACTAGCGGGAGGGCCCAGAGATACGCAGTATTTT.

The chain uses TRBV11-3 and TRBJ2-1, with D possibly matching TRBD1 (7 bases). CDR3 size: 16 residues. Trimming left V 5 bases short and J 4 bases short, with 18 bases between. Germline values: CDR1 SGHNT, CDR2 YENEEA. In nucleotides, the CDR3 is TGTGCCAGCAGCCAAGGACAGGTCGGGGGATACAATGAGCAGTTCTTC. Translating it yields CASSQGQVGGYNEQFF.

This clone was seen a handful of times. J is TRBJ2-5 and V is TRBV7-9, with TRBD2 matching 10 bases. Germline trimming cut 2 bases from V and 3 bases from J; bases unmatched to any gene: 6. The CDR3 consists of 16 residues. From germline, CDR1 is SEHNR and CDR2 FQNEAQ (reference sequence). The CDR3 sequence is CASSLLAGGPKETQYF. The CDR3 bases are TGTGCCAGCAGCTTATTAGCGGGAGGACCGAAAGAGACCCAGTACTTC.

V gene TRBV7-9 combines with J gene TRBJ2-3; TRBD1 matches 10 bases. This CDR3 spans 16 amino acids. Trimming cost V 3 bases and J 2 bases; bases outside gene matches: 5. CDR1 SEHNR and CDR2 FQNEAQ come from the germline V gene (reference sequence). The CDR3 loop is CASSFKRQGATDTQYF. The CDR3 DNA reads TGTGCCAGCAGCTTTAAACGACAGGGGGCCACAGATACGCAGTATTTT.

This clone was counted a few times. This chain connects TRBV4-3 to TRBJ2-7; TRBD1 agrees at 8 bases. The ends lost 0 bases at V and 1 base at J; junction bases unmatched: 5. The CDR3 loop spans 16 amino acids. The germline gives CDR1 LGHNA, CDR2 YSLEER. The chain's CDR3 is CASSQERTGISYEQYF. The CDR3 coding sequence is TGCGCCAGCAGCCAAGAACGGACAGGGATTTCCTACGAGCAGTACTTC.

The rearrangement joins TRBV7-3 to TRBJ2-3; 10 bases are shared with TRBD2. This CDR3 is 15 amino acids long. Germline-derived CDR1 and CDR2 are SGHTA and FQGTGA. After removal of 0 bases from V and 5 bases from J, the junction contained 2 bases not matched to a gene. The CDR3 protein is CASSLTAGGGDTQYF. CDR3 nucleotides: TGTGCCAGCAGCTTAACAGCGGGAGGGGGAGATACGCAGTATTTT.

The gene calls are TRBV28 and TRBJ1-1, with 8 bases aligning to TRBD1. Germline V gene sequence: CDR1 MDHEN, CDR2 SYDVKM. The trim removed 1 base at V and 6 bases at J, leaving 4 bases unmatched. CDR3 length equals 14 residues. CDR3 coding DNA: TGTGCCAGCAGTTTATACGGACAGGGCCCTGAAGCTTTCTTT. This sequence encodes CASSLYGQGPEAFF.

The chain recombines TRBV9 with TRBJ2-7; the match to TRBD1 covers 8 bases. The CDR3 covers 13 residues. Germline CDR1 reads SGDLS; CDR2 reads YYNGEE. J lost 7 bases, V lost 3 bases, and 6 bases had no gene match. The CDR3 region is CASSAGDRREQYF. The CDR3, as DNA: TGTGCCAGCAGCGCCGGGGACAGGAGGGAGCAGTACTTC.